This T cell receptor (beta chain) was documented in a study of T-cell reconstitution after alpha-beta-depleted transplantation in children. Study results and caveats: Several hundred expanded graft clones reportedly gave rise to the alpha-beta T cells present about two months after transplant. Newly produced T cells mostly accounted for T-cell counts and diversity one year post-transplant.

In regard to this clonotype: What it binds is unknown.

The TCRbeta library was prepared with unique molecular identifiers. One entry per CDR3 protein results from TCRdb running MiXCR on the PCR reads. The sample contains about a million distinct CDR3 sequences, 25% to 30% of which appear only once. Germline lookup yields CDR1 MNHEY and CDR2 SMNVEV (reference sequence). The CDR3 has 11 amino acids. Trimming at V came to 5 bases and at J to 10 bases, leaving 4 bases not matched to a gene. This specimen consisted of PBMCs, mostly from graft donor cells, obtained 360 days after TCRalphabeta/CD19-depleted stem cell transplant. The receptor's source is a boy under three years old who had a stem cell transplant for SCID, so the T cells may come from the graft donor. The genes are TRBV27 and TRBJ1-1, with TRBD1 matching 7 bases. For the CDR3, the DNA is TGTGCCAGCAGTCGAGGGGGCTTAGCTTTCTTT. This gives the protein CASSRGGLAFF.